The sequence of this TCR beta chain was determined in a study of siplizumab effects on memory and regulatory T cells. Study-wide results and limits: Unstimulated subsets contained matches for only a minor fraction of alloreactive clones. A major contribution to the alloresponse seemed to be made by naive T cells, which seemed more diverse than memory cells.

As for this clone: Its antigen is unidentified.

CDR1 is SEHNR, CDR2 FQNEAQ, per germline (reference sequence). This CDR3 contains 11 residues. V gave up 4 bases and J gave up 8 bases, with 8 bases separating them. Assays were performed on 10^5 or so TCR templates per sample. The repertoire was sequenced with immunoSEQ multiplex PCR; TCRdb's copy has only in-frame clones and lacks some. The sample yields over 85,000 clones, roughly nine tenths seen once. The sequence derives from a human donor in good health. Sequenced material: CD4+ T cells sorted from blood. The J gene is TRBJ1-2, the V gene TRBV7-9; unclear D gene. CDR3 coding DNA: TGTGCCAGCAGCTACCTTGTGGGCTACACCTTC. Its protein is CASSYLVGYTF. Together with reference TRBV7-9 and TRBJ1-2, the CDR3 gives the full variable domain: DTGVSQNPRHKITKRGQNVTFRCDPISEHNRLYWYRQTLGQGPEFLTYFQNEAQLEKSRLLSDRFSAERPKGSFSTLEIQRTEQGDSAMYLCASSYLVGYTFGSGTRLTVV.